This TCR beta chain was captured by sequencing in a study of regulatory T cells in long-lasting Graves disease (dated by TCRdb to the early 2020s). For the study in its entirety: Patients with newly diagnosed Graves' disease had been on antithyroid drugs for under 3 months. Peripheral blood TCR sequencing and RNA sequencing compared persistent Graves' disease patients with newly diagnosed Graves' disease patients. The study was registered as a clinical trial and conducted in China. A total of around 35 samples were covered by TCR sequencing, comprising some 13 persistent and 20 or so newly diagnosed Graves' disease patients. Study-wide conclusions, independent of this receptor: As a limitation, the authors acknowledged that the small sample size may reduce accuracy. A larger number of public clonotypes was shared among persistent patients (approximately 3,000) than among newly diagnosed patients (roughly 1,000). Sequencing and analysis were restricted to the TCR beta chain. Peripheral blood alone was examined, since thyroid tissue, which constituted the primary lesion, could not be accessed. Persistent Graves' disease patients showed lower TCR Shannon entropy and fewer highly expanded clones than newly diagnosed patients, suggesting clonal expansion.

On this clonotype: Its antigen specificity is not known. Per-nucleotide qualities are absent, and no much larger clonotype sits a single base away.

The library was built by means of multiplex PCR. Sequencer: Illumina HiSeq 4000. TCR beta libraries were built with iRepertoire HTBI primers and Arm-PCR amplification of CDR3 regions. PCR products were gel purified before sequencing. The source study handled its data this way. Gene usage analysis of CDR3 amino acid clonotypes used the approximately 56 TRBV and around 13 TRBJ segments found across samples. Filtered high-quality paired reads were merged into contigs using COPE and FqMerger. BLAST was used to align contigs to the IMGT TRBV, TRBD and TRBJ reference genes, and CDR3 was defined following IMGT. Any clonotype with a frequency above 0.1% was classified as a highly expanded clone. Shannon entropy was used to measure repertoire diversity, and the Gini coefficient was used to measure V-J evenness. Clonotypes shared by more than one individual were considered public. The raw public data were reprocessed by TCRdb itself: fastp quality trimming at Q25, MiXCR clonotype calling, in-frame beta chains only. When rows share a CDR3 protein, they turn into one entry using the most common DNA and genes. TCRdb, rather than the study authors, made the V and J calls. For this sample the table gives roughly 500,000 distinct CDR3 sequences, of which less than 15% were detected only once. Of the sample, under 20% falls within the top ten clones.

The sample's time point label is to be understood as: newly diagnosed GD, antithyroid drugs for less than 3 months. RNA was extracted from PBMCs in TRIzol for both TCR sequencing and RNA sequencing. The diagnosis of Graves' disease was made according to American Thyroid Association guidelines. The patients came from an endocrinology department in Xi'an, China. Each patient gave approximately 9 milliliters of peripheral blood, collected in an EDTA anticoagulant tube. PBMCs were isolated by Ficoll Paque Plus density gradient separation without further T cell sorting. An Agilent 2100 Bioanalyzer and agarose gel were used to check RNA quality, and a NanoDrop 2000 was used to measure RNA concentration. These same records also appear under a second study, on T cells in Graves' hyperthyroidism and ophthalmopathy. The second investigation adds: Stable Graves' hyperthyroidism was defined as no progression to ophthalmopathy during 18 months of follow-up. Hyperthyroidism patients were aged 18 to 65 years and newly diagnosed, with disease duration of less than 2 months. Exclusion was applied to patients with uncontrolled infections, other autoimmune diseases, pregnancy or lactation. Diagnoses were based on clinical symptoms, serum thyroxine and TRAb, thyroid ultrasound and orbital computed tomography. The first round of RT-PCR for the TCR CDR3 was performed with the HTBI primer set and the Qiagen OneStep RT-PCR kit. Most expanded thyroid clonotypes (frequency above 0.001) were also detected in blood, suggesting blood repertoires may reflect thyroid immune responses. Ophthalmopathy was separated from stable hyperthyroidism by a 13 V-J signature model, with approximately 90% sensitivity and roughly 81% specificity obtained in cross-validation and 80%/75% obtained in testing. In validation, the model predicted progression to ophthalmopathy a median of roughly six months before onset, with roughly 70% sensitivity and around 76% specificity. To identify TCR V-J signatures that set the groups apart, the researchers used a discovery cohort of 100 patients, made up of some 41 with Graves' ophthalmopathy and 55 to 65 with stable Graves' hyperthyroidism. An independent validation cohort of under 20 hyperthyroidism patients and 17 patients who later progressed to ophthalmopathy tested prospective prediction of ophthalmopathy. The 75 to 100 discovery patients were randomly divided into training and test sets at a 7:3 ratio. The study also compared thyroid tissue and blood T-cell repertoires from roughly 6 Graves' hyperthyroidism patients. Following sampling, methimazole starting at 30 mg daily was given to hyperthyroidism patients, and high-dose intravenous methylprednisolone was given to ophthalmopathy patients. The libraries were constructed in a second round of multiplex PCR and then size-selected and purified. The libraries were sequenced on an Illumina HiSeq2000 using paired-end 100 bp reads. Raw data were processed with SOAPnuke, discarding reads with adapters, uncalled bases, mean Phred below 15, or no exact constant-primer or identifier match. COPE v1.2.5 was used to merge the high-quality paired reads, and each unique nucleotide sequence was defined as a clonotype. MiTCR v1.1 was used to align the clonotypes against IMGT TRBV, TRBD and TRBJ reference segments. Analysis was restricted to V-J combinations with a frequency above 0.0001, which covered roughly 99% of repertoires. The TCS score was defined as F50 (clonal expansion) divided by E x V (chaos), with BLOSUM62-based TCRdist calculated between CDR3 peptides within each V-J. Welch's t-statistics and random forest reduced approximately 520 V-J features to 10 to 15, which were used in a naive Bayes classifier (R e1071). Sample size was not statistically predetermined, and investigators were not blinded to group allocation. According to the paper, TCR Vbeta CDR3 sequencing was carried out on around 140 peripheral blood samples, which came from over 40 ophthalmopathy, under 80 hyperthyroidism and approximately 17 progressor patients.

The source of this sequence is a woman aged 45-65 years with Graves disease. Donor details come from another sample of the same person, matched by shared clones. The source material was peripheral blood mononuclear cells (PBMCs), sampled at new diagnosis, from a patient treated with antithyroid drugs.

The DNA reads TGTGCCAGCAGTCAGATCAGGAGTTCTGGAAACACCATATATTTT. Translated, this gives CASSQIRSSGNTIYF. The rearrangement combines TRBV6-1 with TRBJ1-3; the D gene is not confidently resolved. The CDR3 runs 15 residues from the cysteine to the phenylalanine. The read is trimmed to its CDR3 DNA, 45 bases read in frame from base 1. The germline V gene provides CDR1 MNHNS and CDR2 SASEGT. At the junction V is shortened by 5 bases and J by 1 base, with 12 bases in between.